The 22 T cell receptor beta chains reported below all come from one sample, sequenced in a study of regulatory T cells in long-lasting Graves disease. Both iRepertoire HTBI primers and Arm-PCR of CDR3 regions were used to build the TCR beta libraries. TCRdb processed the multiplex PCR reads anew with MiXCR; each CDR3 protein has one entry. The data hold 700,000 or so distinct CDR3 sequences, with around 30% observed a single time. The time point was: persistent/refractory GD, antithyroid drugs over 5 years with positive TRAb. PBMC-derived RNA was used for the TCR library. Specimen: peripheral blood mononuclear cells (PBMCs), collected when the disease was refractory, from a patient treated with antithyroid drugs. Every receptor here comes from a female donor with Graves disease.

In its sample, this clonotype was seen many times. CDR3 sequence reads: CASRVGNGPQHF. DNA for the CDR3: TGTGCCAGCAGGGTGGGGAATGGGCCCCAGCATTTT. The rearrangement joins TRBV6-1 to TRBJ1-5; D unclear. Looked up from germline, CDR1 is MNHNS and CDR2 is SASEGT. This CDR3 has 12 amino acids. V was cut by 6 bases and J by 9 bases, with 12 bases left in between.

This clonotype was picked up many times. V usage is TRBV7-2 and J usage is TRBJ2-5; no clear D gene. This CDR3 comprises 13 residues. Between the trimmed V and J ends, which lost 3 bases and 0 bases, there was a span of 5 bases. Germline V CDR1 and CDR2: SGHTA, FQGNSA. Written as DNA, the CDR3 is TGTGCCAGCAGCTTCGCATACCAAGAGACCCAGTACTTC. Residues: CASSFAYQETQYF.

On this clonotype itself: Sequence at one end of the junction differs from germline and may be a read error. The chain uses TRBV11-1 and TRBJ2-3, with D hard to call. This CDR3 has 11 residues. Germline V CDR1 and CDR2: SGHAT, FQDESV (reference sequence). CDR3 nucleotide sequence: TGTGCCGGCAGAAGACTCGATACGCAGTATTTT. Translating it yields CAGRRLDTQYF. Combining the CDR3 with reference TRBV11-1 and TRBJ2-3 gives the whole variable domain EAEVAQSPRYKITEKSQAVAFWCDPISGHATLYWYRQILGQGPELLVQFQDESVVDDSQLPKDRFSAERLKGVDSTLKIQPAELGDSAMYLCAGRRLDTQYFGPGTRLTVL.

This clonotype was counted a single time. A clone one base away is much larger, so this may be a read error. This chain joins TRBV12-3 or TRBV12-4 and TRBJ1-1; 9 bases line up with TRBD1. V gave up 10 bases and J gave up 1 base; unmatched junction bases: 7. CDR3 size: 14 residues. The CDR3: CANRGTGRNTEAFF. In nucleotides, the CDR3 is TGTGCCAACAGGGGGACAGGGAGGAACACTGAAGCTTTCTTT.

This clonotype was detected a few times. The V gene is TRBV9, the J gene TRBJ2-7; 12 positions match TRBD2. This CDR3 has 15 amino acids. Germline values: CDR1 SGDLS, CDR2 YYNGEE. V shed 0 bases, J shed 7 bases, and the junction held 5 bases outside the gene matches. CDR3 in DNA: TGTGCCAGCAGCGTAGGACTAGCGGGAGTAGGAGAGCAGTACTTC. Its translation: CASSVGLAGVGEQYF.

A few counts support this clonotype. The chain employs TRBV20-1 and TRBJ2-7; 11 nucleotides align to TRBD2. The J segment lost 2 bases and the V segment lost 4 bases, leaving 7 bases of the junction unmatched. Looked up from germline, CDR1 is DFQATT and CDR2 is SNEGSKA (reference sequence). The CDR3 contains 15 residues. The CDR3 bases are TGCAGTGCTACCCCCGGGACTAGCGGAGCCTACGAGCAGTACTTC. This sequence encodes CSATPGTSGAYEQYF.

In the case of this clonotype: The junction shows a germline mismatch at one end, possibly a read error. V gene TRBV12-3 or TRBV12-4 combines with J gene TRBJ1-2, with D uncertain. This CDR3 comprises 14 residues. The CDR3 DNA sequence: TGTGCCAGCAGTTTAGTGGGTTCTAACTGTGGCTACACCTTC. It codes for CASSLVGSNCGYTF.

This chain joins TRBV6-4 and TRBJ1-4; 10 positions match TRBD1. CDR1 and CDR2 from the germline V gene are MRHNA and SNTAGT. The CDR3 has 13 residues. V trimming: 6 bases; J trimming: 9 bases; junction bases outside the gene matches: 4. This chain's CDR3 is CASSDRGRKKLFF. CDR3 DNA: TGTGCCAGCAGCGACAGGGGGCGAAAAAAACTGTTTTTT.

The chain employs TRBV20-1 and TRBJ2-7; 7 positions match TRBD2. The CDR3 contains 15 residues. Losses at the gene ends were 0 bases for V and 4 bases for J; bases not matched to a gene: 9. Germline CDR1 and CDR2: DFQATT and SNEGSKA (reference sequence). The CDR3 nucleotides read TGCAGTGCTAGAGATTCCGCCGCGGGGGTTTACGAGCAGTACTTC. As protein: CSARDSAAGVYEQYF.

The rearrangement joins TRBV30 to TRBJ1-4, with unresolved D. Germline CDR1 reads GTSNPN; CDR2 reads SVGIG (reference sequence). The CDR3 is 16 amino acids. Trimming removed 2 bases at V and 2 bases at J, with 15 bases between. For the CDR3, the DNA is TGTGCCTGGAGTCAGAGGGTCAGTTTTACTAATGAAAAACTGTTTTTT. This sequence encodes CAWSQRVSFTNEKLFF. Full variable domain (missing parts from reference TRBV30 and TRBJ1-4): SQTIHQWPATLVQPVGSPLSLECTVEGTSNPNLYWYRQAAGRGLQLLFYSVGIGQISSEVPQNLSASRPQDRQFILSSKKLLLSDSGFYLCAWSQRVSFTNEKLFFGSGTQLSVL.

This chain joins TRBV4-1 and TRBJ1-5, with D maybe TRBD1 (5 bases). The CDR3 runs to 14 residues. Germline V gives CDR1 MGHRA, CDR2 YSYEKL. V lost 1 base and J lost 7, with 11 bases in between. This CDR3 is CASSQGPQGQPQHF. Written as DNA, the CDR3 is TGCGCCAGCAGCCAAGGCCCTCAGGGCCAGCCCCAGCATTTT.

V gene TRBV11-2 combines with J gene TRBJ2-7; 7 nucleotides match TRBD2. Germline assignment: CDR1 SGHAT and CDR2 FQNNGV. CDR3 size: 14 residues. V dropped 4 bases and J dropped 2; count of bases not matched to a gene: 5. CDR3 sequence reads: CASSSQRGTYEQYF. Here the CDR3 DNA reads TGTGCCAGCAGCTCCCAGCGGGGTACCTACGAGCAGTACTTC.

This rearrangement joins TRBV30 to TRBJ2-7, with a tentative D call TRBD1 (5 bases). Germline CDR1 is GTSNPN and CDR2 is SVGIG (reference sequence). Trimming shortened V by 2 bases and J by 6 bases, and 8 bases separated the two germline ends. The CDR3 extends over 11 amino acids. The CDR3: CAWSQRGEQYF. In nucleotides, the CDR3 is TGTGCCTGGAGTCAAAGGGGCGAGCAGTACTTC.

This chain links TRBV6-5 with TRBJ1-2; tentative D call: TRBD1 (6 bases). V gave up 4 bases and J gave up 4 bases, with 22 bases separating them. The CDR3 totals 17 residues. Germline-derived CDR1 and CDR2 are MNHEY and SVGAGI. The CDR3 DNA is TGTGCCAGCAGTTCAAGGACGGGGGCGAGGGAACTCTATGGCTACACCTTC. As protein: CASSSRTGARELYGYTF.

This clonotype has more than one count but fewer than ten. The chain carries TRBV7-2 and TRBJ1-2; D unclear. V was pared by 1 base and J by 4 bases, with 16 bases between. The CDR3 spans 16 residues. CDR1 and CDR2 (germline): SGHTA, FQGNSA. The CDR3, as DNA: TGTGCCAGCAGCTTAGACTACTCAAATCTCGGCTATGGCTACACCTTC. Its protein product is CASSLDYSNLGYGYTF.

The chain is built from TRBV9 and TRBJ1-1; D might be TRBD1 (5 bases). The V gene lost 7 bases and the J gene lost 5 bases, with 18 bases spanning the gap. CDR3 length: 14 amino acids. Germline values: CDR1 SGDLS, CDR2 YYNGEE. CDR3 in amino acids: CASSQARGGTEAFF. The DNA for the CDR3 is TGTGCCAGCTCCCAGGCGAGGGGAGGGACTGAAGCTTTCTTT.

This clonotype was seen only a few times. V gene TRBV12-5 combines with J gene TRBJ1-1, with 9 positions matching TRBD1. The V segment lost 1 base and the J segment 4 bases; nucleotides outside the gene matches: 16. CDR1 LGHNT and CDR2 FRNRAP come from the germline V gene. This CDR3 is 19 amino acids long. CDR3: CASGLGIGGTGSRSTEAFF. CDR3 sequence (DNA): TGTGCTAGTGGTTTGGGGATAGGGGGGACAGGGAGTAGGAGCACTGAAGCTTTCTTT.

This clonotype was detected a few times. The chain combines TRBV20-1 with TRBJ1-4; 9 nucleotides agree with TRBD1. The V gene end was trimmed by 3 bases and the J gene end by 8 bases; junction bases not matched to a gene: 10. Looked up from germline, CDR1 is DFQATT and CDR2 is SNEGSKA (reference sequence). The CDR3 has 15 residues. The CDR3 sequence is CSASGDRGSGEKLFF. The CDR3 DNA follows: TGCAGTGCTAGCGGCGACAGGGGGAGTGGGGAAAAACTGTTTTTT.

The chain is built from TRBV6-2 or TRBV6-3 and TRBJ1-2; TRBD1 might be the D (6 bases). This CDR3 contains 13 residues. The V end lost 6 bases, the J end lost 4 bases, and 12 bases lay between the germline ends. From germline, CDR1 is MNHEY and CDR2 SVGEGT. Here the CDR3 DNA reads TGTGCCAGCAGCTCTAGGGGGATCTATGGCTACACCTTC. Translating gives CASSSRGIYGYTF.

This clonotype turned up a few times. This chain uses TRBV20-1 with TRBJ1-2, with D perhaps matching TRBD1 (6 bases). Germline values: CDR1 DFQATT, CDR2 SNEGSKA (reference sequence). V dropped 5 bases and J dropped 4 bases, with 17 bases sitting between them. The CDR3 extends over 14 amino acids. The DNA of the CDR3 is TGCAGTGCTCCCGAGGGGGGGGGCTTCTATGGCTACACCTTC. Translation gives CSAPEGGGFYGYTF.

This clonotype was found a few times. V is TRBV6-1 and J is TRBJ2-2, with 7 bases lining up with TRBD1. From germline, CDR1 is MNHNS and CDR2 SASEGT. With 7 bases clipped from V and 3 bases from J, the junction kept 5 bases outside the gene matches. CDR3 length: 14 residues. CDR3 sequence: CASNRDRYTGELFF. DNA of the CDR3: TGTGCCAGCAATCGGGACAGATACACCGGGGAGCTGTTTTTT.

This clonotype was seen repeatedly, ten times or more. This chain links TRBV2 with TRBJ1-4, with a tentative D call TRBD1 (5 bases). The CDR3 is 13 amino acids. CDR1 and CDR2 (germline): SNHLY, FYNNEI. The V gene lost 8 bases and the J gene lost 8 bases, with 15 bases spanning the gap. The DNA for the CDR3 is TGTGCCAGCGACCGGGACCGAGGAGAAAAACTGTTTTTT. Translation: CASDRDRGEKLFF.